Listed below are T cell receptor beta chains from one sample, sequenced in a study of T cells after yellow fever vaccination. Using its own MiXCR run on the 5' RACE reads, TCRdb lists one record per CDR3 protein. This table has roughly 45,000 distinct CDR3 sequences, 6.8% appearing once. The source was CD8+ T cells not binding an NS4B(214-222) dextramer, sorted from PBMCs, collected 45 days after the yellow fever booster vaccination. Receptors originate from a man aged 30 to 45 who received the YFV17D yellow fever vaccine. The CDR3 runs from the conserved cysteine through the conserved F or W. D genes are given only for firm matches. Expanded clones are given a class, and other clones once, few, many or no size at all.

clone size: many
CDR3 length: 14
V gene: TRBV4-3
D gene: -
J gene: TRBJ2-5
CDR3 DNA: TGCGCCAGCAGCCAAGATATTAGAGGGGGGACCCAGTACTTC
CDR3 protein: CASSQDIRGGTQYF

clone size: -
CDR3 length: 11
V gene: TRBV20-1
D gene: -
J gene: TRBJ2-7
CDR3 DNA: TGCAGTGCTAGAGATGGCTACGAGCAGTACTTC
CDR3 protein: CSARDGYEQYF

clone size: many
CDR3 length: 15
V gene: TRBV15
D gene: TRBD1
J gene: TRBJ1-5
CDR3 DNA: TGTGCCATCGGAACCGGGACAGGGGATCTTCAGCCCCAGCATTTT
CDR3 protein: CAIGTGTGDLQPQHF

clone size: -
CDR3 length: 14
V gene: TRBV9
D gene: -
J gene: TRBJ1-1
CDR3 DNA: TGTGCCAGCAGCGTAGGAGGGGGGGACACTGAAGCTTTCTTT
CDR3 protein: CASSVGGGDTEAFF

clone size: many
CDR3 length: 13
V gene: TRBV27
D gene: -
J gene: TRBJ1-1
CDR3 DNA: TGTGCCAGCGGTAGGGAGCCCATCACTGAAGCTTTCTTT
CDR3 protein: CASGREPITEAFF

clone size: few
CDR3 length: 15
V gene: TRBV7-9
D gene: -
J gene: TRBJ2-7
CDR3 DNA: TGTGCCAGCAGCTTAGTGGAAATAGTGACCTACGAGCAGTACTTC
CDR3 protein: CASSLVEIVTYEQYF

clone size: many
CDR3 length: 19
V gene: TRBV7-9
D gene: TRBD2
J gene: TRBJ2-1
CDR3 DNA: TGTGCCAGCAGCTTTAGTACTAGCGGGTATCCGGGCTCCTACAATGAGCAGTTCTTC
CDR3 protein: CASSFSTSGYPGSYNEQFF

clone size: many
CDR3 length: 14
V gene: TRBV5-1
D gene: -
J gene: TRBJ2-1
CDR3 DNA: TGCGCCAGCAGCGTCCGGGACTGGTACAATGAGCAGTTCTTC
CDR3 protein: CASSVRDWYNEQFF

clone size: -
CDR3 length: 13
V gene: TRBV5-5
D gene: -
J gene: TRBJ2-5
CDR3 DNA: TGTGCCAGCCTTCAAGCTGGATCGGAGACCCAGTACTTC
CDR3 protein: CASLQAGSETQYF

clone size: many
CDR3 length: 16
V gene: TRBV6-5
D gene: TRBD2
J gene: TRBJ2-5
CDR3 DNA: TGTGCCAGCAGTTACAGGGCCCTAGCGGGATCGGAGACCCAGTACTTC
CDR3 protein: CASSYRALAGSETQYF

clone size: -
CDR3 length: 18
V gene: TRBV6-1
D gene: -
J gene: TRBJ2-6
CDR3 DNA: TGTGCCAGCAGTGGACAAGGGGGGCACGCCCCTGGGGCCAACGTCCTGACTTTC
CDR3 protein: CASSGQGGHAPGANVLTF

clone size: many
CDR3 length: 14
V gene: TRBV5-1
D gene: -
J gene: TRBJ2-5
CDR3 DNA: TGCGCCAGCAGACCCGCGGAGGTTCAAGAGACCCAGTACTTC
CDR3 protein: CASRPAEVQETQYF

clone size: -
CDR3 length: 13
V gene: TRBV19
D gene: -
J gene: TRBJ1-1
CDR3 DNA: TGTGCCAGTAGGGCGGGGATGAACACTGAAGCTTTCTTT
CDR3 protein: CASRAGMNTEAFF

clone size: few
CDR3 length: 15
V gene: TRBV20-1
D gene: TRBD2
J gene: TRBJ2-1
CDR3 DNA: TGCAGTGCTAGTAAGGGGACTAGCGGTTACAATGAGCAGTTCTTC
CDR3 protein: CSASKGTSGYNEQFF

clone size: many
CDR3 length: 17
V gene: TRBV4-3
D gene: -
J gene: TRBJ2-5
CDR3 DNA: TGCGCCAGCAGCCAAGTTTTCTTAGGGATAGGGGAGAAGACCCAGTACTTC
CDR3 protein: CASSQVFLGIGEKTQYF

clone size: many
CDR3 length: 14
V gene: TRBV20-1
D gene: TRBD1
J gene: TRBJ2-3
CDR3 DNA: TGCAGTGCTAGAACCGGGACAGGGTGGGATACGCAGTATTTT
CDR3 protein: CSARTGTGWDTQYF

clone size: many
CDR3 length: 13
V gene: TRBV3-1
D gene: -
J gene: TRBJ2-5
CDR3 DNA: TGTGCCAGCAGCCAAGAGTCGATGGAGACCCAGTACTTC
CDR3 protein: CASSQESMETQYF

clone size: many
CDR3 length: 15
V gene: TRBV27
D gene: TRBD2
J gene: TRBJ2-1
CDR3 DNA: TGTGCCAGCAGCCTTCCGCGGGAGGGCCGTAATGAGCAGTTCTTC
CDR3 protein: CASSLPREGRNEQFF

clone size: many
CDR3 length: 13
V gene: TRBV29-1
D gene: -
J gene: TRBJ2-7
CDR3 DNA: TGCAGCGTTGGCCGGGCCACTTTGTACGAGCAGTACTTC
CDR3 protein: CSVGRATLYEQYF

clone size: -
CDR3 length: 12
V gene: TRBV15
D gene: -
J gene: TRBJ2-1
CDR3 DNA: TGTGCCACCAGCAGCTCGCCCGGCACGCAGTTCTTC
CDR3 protein: CATSSSPGTQFF

clone size: many
CDR3 length: 18
V gene: TRBV6-5
D gene: TRBD2
J gene: TRBJ2-2
CDR3 DNA: TGTGCCAGCAGTTACTCCGGGACTAGCGGGGCAGTGGCCGGGGAGCTGTTTTTT
CDR3 protein: CASSYSGTSGAVAGELFF

clone size: -
CDR3 length: 17
V gene: TRBV25-1
D gene: TRBD1
J gene: TRBJ1-2
CDR3 DNA: TGTGCCAGCAGTGAATATTTCCCGACAGGGTCAAACTATGGCTACACCTTC
CDR3 protein: CASSEYFPTGSNYGYTF

clone size: many
CDR3 length: 15
V gene: TRBV4-3
D gene: -
J gene: TRBJ2-3
CDR3 DNA: TGCGCCAGCAGCCAAGAGGGGATAGCGAGGGATACGCAGTATTTT
CDR3 protein: CASSQEGIARDTQYF

clone size: many
CDR3 length: 14
V gene: TRBV11-2
D gene: -
J gene: TRBJ2-7
CDR3 DNA: TGTGCCAGCAGCTTTACTACGTATTCCTACGAGCAGTACTTC
CDR3 protein: CASSFTTYSYEQYF

clone size: many
CDR3 length: 17
V gene: TRBV9
D gene: TRBD1
J gene: TRBJ2-4
CDR3 DNA: TGTGCCAGCAGCGTAGGTCGGATGGGGACAGGGGAAAACATTCAGTACTTC
CDR3 protein: CASSVGRMGTGENIQYF

clone size: many
CDR3 length: 12
V gene: TRBV29-1
D gene: -
J gene: TRBJ2-7
CDR3 DNA: TGCAGCGTCAACGTGGGGGCCTACGAGCAGTACTTC
CDR3 protein: CSVNVGAYEQYF

clone size: few
CDR3 length: 14
V gene: TRBV7-8
D gene: TRBD2
J gene: TRBJ2-3
CDR3 DNA: TGTGCCAGCAGCTTAGGGACTAGTGCGGATACGCAGTATTTT
CDR3 protein: CASSLGTSADTQYF

clone size: many
CDR3 length: 14
V gene: TRBV6-5
D gene: -
J gene: TRBJ2-7
CDR3 DNA: TGTGCCAGCAGTTACTACGGGGGTCCCCACGAGCAGTACTTC
CDR3 protein: CASSYYGGPHEQYF

clone size: many
CDR3 length: 15
V gene: TRBV7-6
D gene: TRBD2
J gene: TRBJ2-1
CDR3 DNA: TGTGCCAGCAGTACGACTAGCGGGAGGTACAATGAGCAGTTCTTC
CDR3 protein: CASSTTSGRYNEQFF

clone size: many
CDR3 length: 16
V gene: TRBV7-2
D gene: -
J gene: TRBJ2-7
CDR3 DNA: TGTGCCAGCAGCTTAGCGGGCTTGAGCCCGTCCTACGAGCAGTACTTC
CDR3 protein: CASSLAGLSPSYEQYF

clone size: few
CDR3 length: 15
V gene: TRBV6-5
D gene: TRBD2
J gene: TRBJ2-7
CDR3 DNA: TGTGCCAGCAGGCACCCGGCGGGGGACTCCTACGAGCAGTACTTC
CDR3 protein: CASRHPAGDSYEQYF

clone size: few
CDR3 length: 16
V gene: TRBV19
D gene: -
J gene: TRBJ2-6
CDR3 DNA: TGTGCCAGTAGTATAAACTACGGGACTGGGGCCAACGTCCTGACTTTC
CDR3 protein: CASSINYGTGANVLTF

clone size: many
CDR3 length: 15
V gene: TRBV10-3
D gene: TRBD2
J gene: TRBJ2-7
CDR3 DNA: TGTGCCATCAGCCTAGCGGGAGTTGTCGCCTACGAGCAGTACTTC
CDR3 protein: CAISLAGVVAYEQYF

clone size: many
CDR3 length: 13
V gene: TRBV9
D gene: TRBD2
J gene: TRBJ2-7
CDR3 DNA: TGTGCCAGCAGCGCCGGGACTAGCGGCGCGGAAAACTTC
CDR3 protein: CASSAGTSGAENF

clone size: -
CDR3 length: 13
V gene: TRBV7-3
D gene: TRBD1
J gene: TRBJ2-5
CDR3 DNA: TGTGCCAGCAGCCCCGAGGGGGCTGAGACCCAGTACTTC
CDR3 protein: CASSPEGAETQYF

clone size: many
CDR3 length: 12
V gene: TRBV7-6
D gene: -
J gene: TRBJ2-3
CDR3 DNA: TGTGCCAGCAGCCGCTTTGGAGATACGCAGTATTTT
CDR3 protein: CASSRFGDTQYF

clone size: many
CDR3 length: 16
V gene: TRBV11-2
D gene: TRBD1
J gene: TRBJ2-7
CDR3 DNA: TGTGCCAGCAGCTTAGTATATTCCCAGGGGGCGTACGAGCAGTACTTC
CDR3 protein: CASSLVYSQGAYEQYF

clone size: few
CDR3 length: 15
V gene: TRBV5-6
D gene: -
J gene: TRBJ2-3
CDR3 DNA: TGTGCCAGCAGCTTCGACCAATCGCCGGGTGATACGCAGTATTTT
CDR3 protein: CASSFDQSPGDTQYF

clone size: many
CDR3 length: 12
V gene: TRBV30
D gene: -
J gene: TRBJ1-6
CDR3 DNA: TGTGCCTGGAGTGTAGGATATTCACCCCTCCACTTT
CDR3 protein: CAWSVGYSPLHF

clone size: many
CDR3 length: 17
V gene: TRBV5-1
D gene: TRBD2
J gene: TRBJ2-5
CDR3 DNA: TGCGCCAGCAGCTTGGAACCGGGACTAGCGGGACCCGAGACCCAGTACTTC
CDR3 protein: CASSLEPGLAGPETQYF

clone size: many
CDR3 length: 18
V gene: TRBV15
D gene: -
J gene: TRBJ2-1
CDR3 DNA: TGTGCCACCAGCAGAGGGGGGTTCGGCGGTAGCTCCTACAATGAGCAGTTCTTC
CDR3 protein: CATSRGGFGGSSYNEQFF

clone size: many
CDR3 length: 14
V gene: TRBV12-3/TRBV12-4
D gene: -
J gene: TRBJ2-3
CDR3 DNA: TGTGCCAGCAGTTTAGCCCCTAGCACAGATACGCAGTATTTT
CDR3 protein: CASSLAPSTDTQYF

clone size: many
CDR3 length: 17
V gene: TRBV12-3/TRBV12-4
D gene: -
J gene: TRBJ1-5
CDR3 DNA: TGTGCCAGCAGTTCTCTGACAGAAACCGCTAGCAATCAGCCCCAGCATTTT
CDR3 protein: CASSSLTETASNQPQHF

clone size: few
CDR3 length: 19
V gene: TRBV11-2
D gene: -
J gene: TRBJ2-1
CDR3 DNA: TGTGCCAGCAGCTTAGTATTCAGGGCAGGCACGAAGGGGTACAATGAGCAGTTCTTC
CDR3 protein: CASSLVFRAGTKGYNEQFF

clone size: many
CDR3 length: 14
V gene: TRBV10-2
D gene: -
J gene: TRBJ1-6
CDR3 DNA: TGCGCCAGCAGTGAGGGGCAGAGGGGTTCACCCCTCCACTTT
CDR3 protein: CASSEGQRGSPLHF

clone size: many
CDR3 length: 15
V gene: TRBV15
D gene: -
J gene: TRBJ2-7
CDR3 DNA: TGTGCCACCAGCCCGGGGCAACGAGGAAGCTACGAGCAGTACTTC
CDR3 protein: CATSPGQRGSYEQYF

clone size: many
CDR3 length: 15
V gene: TRBV3-1
D gene: TRBD2
J gene: TRBJ2-5
CDR3 DNA: TGTGCCAGCAGCCATGGTAGCGGGGGCCAAGAGACCCAGTACTTC
CDR3 protein: CASSHGSGGQETQYF

clone size: many
CDR3 length: 15
V gene: TRBV7-9
D gene: -
J gene: TRBJ1-5
CDR3 DNA: TGTGCCAGCAGCGGGGAGGGGGAGAGCAATCAGCCCCAGCATTTT
CDR3 protein: CASSGEGESNQPQHF

clone size: many
CDR3 length: 16
V gene: TRBV7-8
D gene: TRBD2
J gene: TRBJ2-7
CDR3 DNA: TGTGCCAGCAGCGCGGGACTAGCGGATAGCTCCTACGAGCAGTACTTC
CDR3 protein: CASSAGLADSSYEQYF

clone size: many
CDR3 length: 16
V gene: TRBV19
D gene: TRBD1
J gene: TRBJ2-2
CDR3 DNA: TGTGCCAGTAGTATAGATACGCAGGGGGCCGGCGGGGAGCTGTTTTTT
CDR3 protein: CASSIDTQGAGGELFF